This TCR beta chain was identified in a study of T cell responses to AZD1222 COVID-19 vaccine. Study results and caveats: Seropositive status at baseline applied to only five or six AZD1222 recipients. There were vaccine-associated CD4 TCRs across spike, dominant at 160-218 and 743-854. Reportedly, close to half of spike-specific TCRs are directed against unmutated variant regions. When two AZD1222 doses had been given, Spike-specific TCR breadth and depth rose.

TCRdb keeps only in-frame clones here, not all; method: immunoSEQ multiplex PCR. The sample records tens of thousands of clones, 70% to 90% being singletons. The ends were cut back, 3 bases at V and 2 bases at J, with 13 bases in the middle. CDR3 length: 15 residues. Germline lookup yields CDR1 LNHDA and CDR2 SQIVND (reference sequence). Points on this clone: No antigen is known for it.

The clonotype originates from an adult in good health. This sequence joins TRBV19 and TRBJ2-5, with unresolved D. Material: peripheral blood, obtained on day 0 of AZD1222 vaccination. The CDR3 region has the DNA TGTGCCAGTAGTATCTCAAGGAACCGTCAAGAGACCCAGTACTTC. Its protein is CASSISRNRQETQYF.